These T cell receptor beta chains were read from a single sample in a study of blood T cell repertoires in COVID-19. Profiled with immunoSEQ multiplex PCR; TCRdb holds only in-frame clones, not every one. The sample records 120,000 or so clones, around four fifths being singletons. The sample comprised peripheral blood. The source is a man aged 60-69 years with acute or convalescent COVID-19. The CDR3 runs from the conserved cysteine through the conserved F or W. The D gene is left open where the match is weak. Size values are once, few and many counts, or a class for expanded clones, and some rows have none.

>TRBV28|TRBJ1-1|few|TRBD1
CASTLSGQSEAFF
TGTGCCAGCACCCTTTCGGGACAGAGTGAAGCTTTCTTT
>TRBV2|TRBJ1-5|-|TRBD1
CASSGQGIGSNQPQHF
TGTGCCAGCAGTGGACAGGGCATCGGGAGCAATCAGCCCCAGCATTTT
>TRBV28|TRBJ2-1|-|-
CASSLRYNEQFF
TGTGCCAGCAGTTTACGGTACAATGAGCAGTTCTTC
>TRBV10-3|TRBJ2-1|-|-
CAISDFNEQFF
TGTGCCATCAGTGACTTTAATGAGCAGTTCTTC
>TRBV19|TRBJ2-3|-|TRBD2
CASSMGTSINTQYF
TGTGCCAGTAGTATGGGGACTAGCATAAATACGCAGTATTTT
>TRBV5-1|TRBJ1-1|-|-
CASSRSVPTEAFF
TGCGCCAGCAGCCGGTCGGTACCCACTGAAGCTTTCTTT
>TRBV20-1|TRBJ2-6|-|-
CSASQTSGANVLTF
TGCAGTGCAAGTCAGACTTCTGGGGCCAACGTCCTGACTTTC
>TRBV11-2|TRBJ2-5|-|TRBD2
CASSLQLAGGVLQETQYF
TGTGCCAGCAGCTTACAACTAGCGGGGGGAGTCTTACAAGAGACCCAGTACTTC
>TRBV6-2/TRBV6-3|TRBJ2-7|few|TRBD2
CASSYSPSGDRYEQYF
TGTGCCAGCAGTTACTCACCTAGCGGCGATCGGTACGAGCAGTACTTC
>TRBV29-1|TRBJ2-1|-|TRBD2
CSVLFRTSGSYNEQFF
TGCAGCGTCTTGTTTCGGACTAGCGGGAGCTACAATGAGCAGTTCTTC
>TRBV5-1|TRBJ2-1|-|-
CASSLRGSHEQFF
TGCGCCAGCAGCTTGCGGGGGTCCCATGAGCAGTTCTTC
>TRBV2|TRBJ1-2|-|TRBD1
CASSEQGAIYGYTF
TGTGCCAGCAGTGAACAGGGGGCGATCTATGGCTACACCTTC
>TRBV15|TRBJ1-5|-|-
CATSPERGYNQPQHF
TGTGCCACCAGCCCAGAGCGGGGCTACAATCAGCCCCAGCATTTT
>TRBV6-5|TRBJ1-2|-|-
CASSYAENYGYTF
TGTGCCAGCAGTTACGCCGAGAACTATGGCTACACCTTC
>TRBV11-2|TRBJ2-1|-|TRBD2
CASSSIRTSGYNEQFF
TGTGCCAGCAGCTCCATACGGACTAGCGGTTACAATGAGCAGTTCTTC
>TRBV20-1|TRBJ1-2|-|-
CSARPGDGYTF
TGCAGTGCTAGACCAGGGGATGGCTACACCTTC
>TRBV16|TRBJ1-5|-|-
CASRRGGTSGQPQHF
TGTGCCAGCAGGCGGGGGGGGACGTCGGGTCAGCCCCAGCATTTT
>TRBV10-2|TRBJ2-7|-|-
CASSEAGLSYEQYF
TGCGCCAGCAGTGAGGCAGGGCTCTCCTACGAGCAGTACTTC
>TRBV19|TRBJ1-4|once|-
CASSGLGEKLFF
TGTGCCAGCTCCGGGTTAGGTGAAAAACTGTTTTTT
>TRBV27|TRBJ2-7|-|-
CASSSRGSGQYEQYF
TGTGCCAGCAGTTCGAGAGGTTCAGGGCAATACGAGCAGTACTTC
>TRBV3-1/TRBV3-2|TRBJ2-2|-|-
CASSQVTNTGELFF
TGTGCCAGCAGCCAAGTAACGAACACCGGGGAGCTGTTTTTT
>TRBV28|TRBJ2-2|few|TRBD1
CAVEDRGRTGELFF
TGTGCCGTCGAGGACAGGGGGCGCACCGGGGAGCTGTTTTTT